The 11 T cell receptor beta chains listed next were all sequenced from one sample in a study of OX40 agonist ivuxolimab in advanced cancers. The table came from immunoSEQ multiplex PCR; TCRdb's copy has only in-frame clones and leaves some out. Here the sample spans some 30,000 clones, around 84% being singletons. The sequencing used CD4+ or CD8+ T cells sorted from blood, collected in a trial of the OX40 agonist ivuxolimab. All receptors come from an adult with an advanced solid tumor such as melanoma, head and neck, liver or kidney cancer.

V and J are TRBV11-2 and TRBJ2-1; D perhaps matches TRBD2 (5 bases). Trimming shortened V by 1 base and J by 7 bases, and 11 bases separated the two germline ends. Germline CDR1 SGHAT, CDR2 FQNNGV. There are 14 residues in the CDR3. The DNA for the CDR3 is TGTGCCAGCAGCTTAGCGGGGATGGGGAATGAGCAGTTCTTC. This gives the protein CASSLAGMGNEQFF.

The rearrangement joins TRBV4-1 to TRBJ2-2; 9 nucleotides align to TRBD1. The junction had 6 bases not matched to a gene; V was cut back by 0 bases and J by 4 bases. Germline-derived CDR1 and CDR2 are MGHRA and YSYEKL. The CDR3 loop spans 17 amino acids. CDR3: CASSQDQTGGATGELFF. CDR3 coding DNA: TGCGCCAGCAGCCAAGATCAAACAGGGGGCGCCACCGGGGAGCTGTTTTTT.

The V and J genes are TRBV4-3 and TRBJ2-1, with 7 bases identical to TRBD2. V trimming: 0 bases; J trimming: 10 bases; junction bases outside the gene matches: 15. This CDR3 has 17 amino acids. The germline gives CDR1 LGHNA, CDR2 YSLEER. CDR3 nucleotides: TGCGCCAGCAGCCAAGATTTCGGCGGGGAGGGTCTCTGGGAGCAGTTCTTC. Protein product: CASSQDFGGEGLWEQFF.

V usage is TRBV27 and J usage is TRBJ2-2; D remains unclear. The length of the CDR3 is 12 residues. Trimming removed 2 bases at V and 4 bases at J, with 2 bases between. In germline, CDR1 is MNHEY, CDR2 SMNVEV (reference sequence). The CDR3 is CASSLLTGELFF. CDR3 nucleotides: TGTGCCAGCAGTTTACTCACCGGGGAGCTGTTTTTT.

The V and J genes are TRBV7-6 and TRBJ2-5; D uncertain. The germline CDR1 and CDR2 sequences are SGHVS and FNYEAQ. This CDR3 has 11 residues. The V end was cut by 4 bases, the J end by 7 bases, with 7 bases between. The CDR3 DNA reads as TGTGCCAGCAGCTCGACACGGACCCAGTACTTC. Amino acids: CASSSTRTQYF.

This clone was found once. The chain combines TRBV29-1 with TRBJ2-1; 11 bases line up with TRBD2. The CDR3 extends over 15 amino acids. Germline values: CDR1 SQVTM, CDR2 ANQGSEA. The J segment lost 9 bases and the V segment lost 0 bases, leaving 7 bases of the junction unmatched. Here the CDR3 DNA reads TGCAGCGTTGAAGAAGGTCGGCTAGCGGGAGGTGAGCAGTTCTTC. This codes for CSVEEGRLAGGEQFF.

The chain is built from TRBV4-1 and TRBJ1-2, with D perhaps matching TRBD1 (6 bases). The CDR3 spans 15 residues. Trimming took 2 bases from V and 0 from J, leaving 10 bases between them. Germline V lookup: CDR1 MGHRA, CDR2 YSYEKL. The CDR3 is CASSQRDNANYGYTF. Here the CDR3 DNA reads TGCGCCAGCAGCCAACGGGACAACGCTAACTATGGCTACACCTTC.

The CDR3 protein is CASSWGQGASYEQYF. DNA for the CDR3: TGTGCCAGCAGCTGGGGACAGGGGGCATCCTACGAGCAGTACTTC. The J gene is TRBJ2-7, the V gene TRBV7-8, with 12 bases that match TRBD1. Germline CDR1 SGHVS, CDR2 FQNEAQ. The CDR3 sequence is 15 residues long. Trimming at V came to 4 bases and at J to 1 base, leaving 2 bases not matched to a gene.

V and J are TRBV7-9 and TRBJ2-5; no clear D. The germline V gene has CDR1 SEHNR and CDR2 FQNEAQ (reference sequence). The CDR3 covers 15 residues. Trimming shortened V by 5 bases and J by 4 bases, and 17 bases separated the two germline ends. CDR3 sequence: CASSNTAESGETQYF. The CDR3 DNA sequence: TGTGCCAGCAGCAACACTGCAGAAAGTGGAGAGACCCAGTACTTC.

To note about this clone: A much more abundant neighbour one base away suggests this may be a read error. The J gene is TRBJ2-1, the V gene TRBV7-3, with 7 positions matching TRBD1. V gave up 3 bases and J gave up 10 bases; unmatched junction bases: 18. CDR3 length equals 17 residues. The germline V gene encodes CDR1 SGHTA and CDR2 FQGTGA. The CDR3 sequence is CASSFDGDSMILGEQFF. CDR3 nucleotides: TGTGCCAGCAGCTTTGACGGGGACAGCATGATCCTAGGAGAGCAGTTCTTC.

By share, this clone counts as medium-sized (0.01 to 0.1%). V and J are TRBV9 and TRBJ2-1; D gene ambiguous. There are 12 residues in the CDR3. CDR1 SGDLS and CDR2 YYNGEE come from the germline V gene. V was trimmed by 5 bases and J by 6 bases, leaving 9 bases between them. CDR3 in amino acids: CASSDTANEQFF. As DNA, the CDR3 is TGTGCCAGCAGTGATACTGCCAATGAGCAGTTCTTC.